The 10 T cell receptor beta chains below come from one sample, sequenced in a study of cytomegalovirus exposure and HLA in healthy donors. 60 Vbeta and 13 Jbeta primers were used in PCR. TCRdb keeps only in-frame clones here, not all; method: immunoSEQ multiplex PCR. The table includes 150,000 to 200,000 clones, 68% detected once. Sequencing input: PBMCs. Receptors were obtained from a man aged 50 to 59 in good health and CMV-seronegative.

This sequence joins TRBV27 and TRBJ2-7; 9 bases fit TRBD1. Germline CDR1 reads MNHEY; CDR2 reads SMNVEV (reference sequence). The CDR3 consists of 13 residues. V dropped 6 bases and J dropped 5; count of bases not matched to a gene: 5. The CDR3 spells CASRPGQGNEQYF. CDR3 coding DNA: TGTGCCAGCAGGCCGGGACAGGGAAACGAGCAGTACTTC.

The chain couples TRBV28 to TRBJ1-6; weak D call: TRBD1 (6 bases). This CDR3 has 15 residues. The V end lost 5 bases, the J end lost 2 bases, and 10 bases lay between the germline ends. Germline V lookup: CDR1 MDHEN, CDR2 SYDVKM. The CDR3 here is CASSIRDTYNSPLHF. CDR3 in DNA: TGTGCCAGCAGTATCCGGGACACCTATAATTCACCCCTCCACTTT. Together with reference TRBV28 and TRBJ1-6, the CDR3 gives the full variable domain: DVKVTQSSRYLVKRTGEKVFLECVQDMDHENMFWYRQDPGLGLRLIYFSYDVKMKEKGDIPEGYSVSREKKERFSLILESASTNQTSMYLCASSIRDTYNSPLHFGNGTRLTVT.

The chain combines TRBV15 with TRBJ2-7; 9 bases are shared with TRBD1. J gave up 5 bases and V 3 bases, and 11 bases lay outside the gene matches. CDR1 and CDR2 (germline): LNHNV, YYDKDF (reference sequence). CDR3 length equals 16 residues. CDR3 sequence: CATSRKTGTGRDEQYF. The CDR3 region has the DNA TGTGCCACCAGCAGGAAAACCGGGACAGGGAGAGACGAGCAGTACTTC.

This chain connects TRBV4-1 to TRBJ2-3; 9 bases fit TRBD2. The V and J ends lost 4 bases and 3 bases, in that order; junction bases with no gene match: 14. Germline V lookup: CDR1 MGHRA, CDR2 YSYEKL. This CDR3 contains 18 residues. This chain's CDR3 is CASSLRHPASGATDTQYF. The DNA for the CDR3 is TGCGCCAGCAGCCTCCGCCACCCGGCTAGCGGGGCAACAGATACGCAGTATTTT.

The chain combines TRBV4-2 with TRBJ2-7, with 11 bases identical to TRBD2. The trim removed 8 bases at V and 5 bases at J, leaving 8 bases unmatched. Germline V gene lookup returns CDR1 LGHNA and CDR2 YNFKEQ. CDR3 length: 14 amino acids. CDR3 sequence (DNA): TGTGCCAGCGCCCAACTAGCGGGGGAGGACGAGCAGTACTTC. Protein: CASAQLAGEDEQYF.

This clone was seen more than once but under ten times. The V call is TRBV7-9, the J call TRBJ2-5, with 8 positions matching TRBD2. Germline CDR1 is SEHNR and CDR2 is FQNEAQ (reference sequence). V shed 5 bases, J shed 1 base, and the junction held 9 bases outside the gene matches. The CDR3 is made up of 16 amino acids. The CDR3 coding sequence is TGTGCCAGCAGCCCCCGGGGTAGCGGGATCCAAGAGACCCAGTACTTC. It yields the protein CASSPRGSGIQETQYF.

V and J are TRBV4-3 and TRBJ2-6; weak D call: TRBD1 (5 bases). The ends were cut back, 0 bases at V and 1 base at J, with 13 bases in the middle. The CDR3 is made up of 18 amino acids. Germline V CDR1 and CDR2: LGHNA, YSLEER. CDR3 sequence (DNA): TGCGCCAGCAGCCAAGATGGGCAGGGTGGATCTGGGGCCAACGTCCTGACTTTC. Amino acid sequence: CASSQDGQGGSGANVLTF.

J is TRBJ2-3 and V is TRBV2, with 9 bases lining up with TRBD1. This CDR3 is built from 18 residues. V dropped 5 bases and J dropped 1; count of bases not matched to a gene: 13. CDR1 is SNHLY, CDR2 FYNNEI, per germline. CDR3 sequence reads: CASSPLLPQGAGTDTQYF. For the CDR3, the DNA is TGTGCCAGCAGTCCCTTACTACCACAGGGGGCAGGCACAGATACGCAGTATTTT.

Turning to this clone: The sample holds other DNA sequences that translate to the same CDR3. The gene calls are TRBV2 and TRBJ1-2, with 10 bases lining up with TRBD1. V trimming: 4 bases; J trimming: 8 bases; junction bases outside the gene matches: 1. The CDR3 sequence is 12 residues long. Germline V lookup: CDR1 SNHLY, CDR2 FYNNEI. CDR3 sequence: CASSGTGGGYTF. In DNA form, the CDR3 reads TGTGCCAGCAGTGGGACAGGGGGAGGCTACACCTTC. Combining the CDR3 with reference TRBV2 and TRBJ1-2 gives the whole variable domain EPEVTQTPSHQVTQMGQEVILRCVPISNHLYFYWYRQILGQKVEFLVSFYNNEISEKSEIFDDQFSVERPDGSNFTLKIRSTKLEDSAMYFCASSGTGGGYTFGSGTRLTVV.

This clone appeared a few times. The chain has TRBV7-6 and TRBJ2-7, with TRBD1 matching 7 bases. V shed 5 bases and J 6 bases; nucleotides not matched to a gene: 4. Germline assignment: CDR1 SGHVS and CDR2 FNYEAQ. This CDR3 is 12 amino acids long. Here the CDR3 reads CASSPGGAEQYF. The DNA for the CDR3 is TGTGCCAGCAGCCCAGGGGGAGCCGAGCAGTACTTC.